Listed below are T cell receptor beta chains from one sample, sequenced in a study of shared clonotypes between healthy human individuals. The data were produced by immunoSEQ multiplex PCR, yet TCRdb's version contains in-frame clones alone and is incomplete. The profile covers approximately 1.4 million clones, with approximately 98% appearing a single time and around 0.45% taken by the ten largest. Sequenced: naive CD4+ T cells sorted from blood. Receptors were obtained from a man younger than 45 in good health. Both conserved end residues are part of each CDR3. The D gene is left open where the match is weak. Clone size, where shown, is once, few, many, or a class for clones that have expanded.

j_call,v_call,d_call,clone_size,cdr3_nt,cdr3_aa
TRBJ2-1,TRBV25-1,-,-,TGTGCCAGCACCCTACCGGTCAGGGGAGACTCCTACAATGAGCAGTTCTTC,CASTLPVRGDSYNEQFF
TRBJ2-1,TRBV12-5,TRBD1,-,TGTGCTAGTGCCCGCCGGGACAGGGGAAGCAATGAGCAGTTCTTC,CASARRDRGSNEQFF
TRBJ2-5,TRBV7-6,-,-,TGTGCGCTGGGGGAGACCCAGTACTTC,CALGETQYF
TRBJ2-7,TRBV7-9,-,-,TGTGCCAGCAGCGAGACTGACAAATACGAGCAGTACTTC,CASSETDKYEQYF
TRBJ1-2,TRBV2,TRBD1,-,TGTGCCAGCAGTGAAGCCAGGGGGCCTAGCTACACCTTC,CASSEARGPSYTF
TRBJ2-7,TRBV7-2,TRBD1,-,TGTGCCAGCAGTCCTACAGGACAGGTTTCCTACGAGCAGTACTTC,CASSPTGQVSYEQYF
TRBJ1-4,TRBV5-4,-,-,TGTGCCAGCAGCTTGGAGATATCTAATGAAAAACTGTTTTTT,CASSLEISNEKLFF
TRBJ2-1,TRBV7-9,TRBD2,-,TGTGCCAGCAGCCTACCCGGGTGGGGGAGGGCTTCCTACAATGAGCAGTTCTTC,CASSLPGWGRASYNEQFF
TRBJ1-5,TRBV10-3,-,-,TGTGCCATCAGTGAGTCAGCCCTGGGGAGTCAGCCCCAGCATTTT,CAISESALGSQPQHF
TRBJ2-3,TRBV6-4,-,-,TGTGCCAGCAGTGACTCTTACGGGAGCACAGATACGCAGTATTTT,CASSDSYGSTDTQYF
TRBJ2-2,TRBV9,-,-,TGTGCCAGCAGCCCGAGGGACGGAACCGCTCTGAACACCGGGGAGCTGTTTTTT,CASSPRDGTALNTGELFF
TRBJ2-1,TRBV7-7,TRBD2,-,TGTGCTAGCAGTTCCACACTAGCGGGAGGCTTGAACAATGAGCAGTTCTTC,CASSSTLAGGLNNEQFF
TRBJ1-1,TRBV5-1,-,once,TGCGCCAGCAGCCTGGGGACCTCGAACACTGAAGCTTTCTTT,CASSLGTSNTEAFF
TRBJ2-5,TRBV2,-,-,TGTGCCAGCAGAAAGCTAGCCGTTGGAGAGACCCAGTACTTC,CASRKLAVGETQYF
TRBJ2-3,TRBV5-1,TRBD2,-,TGCGCCAGCAGCGGGACTAGCGGGAGTACGGATACGCAGTATTTT,CASSGTSGSTDTQYF
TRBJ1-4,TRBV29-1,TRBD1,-,TGCAGCGTTGCATCACAGGGGAAACTGTTTTTT,CSVASQGKLFF
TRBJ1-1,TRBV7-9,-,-,TGTGCCAGCAGCTTAGATCCAGTGAACACTGAAGCTTTCTTT,CASSLDPVNTEAFF
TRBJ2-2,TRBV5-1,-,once,TGCGCCAGCAGCGTCGGGACACCTAACACCGGGGAGCTGTTTTTT,CASSVGTPNTGELFF
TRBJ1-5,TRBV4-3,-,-,TGCGCCAGCAGCCAATTTCCAGGGAGTAATCAGCCCCAGCATTTT,CASSQFPGSNQPQHF
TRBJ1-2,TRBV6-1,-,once,TGTGCCAGCAGTGAAGCAGCATTAGGGAATGGCTACACCTTC,CASSEAALGNGYTF
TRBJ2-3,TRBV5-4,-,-,TGTGCCAGCAGCTCACTAGGGGCGGCAGATACGCAGTATTTT,CASSSLGAADTQYF
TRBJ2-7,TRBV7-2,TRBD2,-,TGTGCCAGCAGCTCAAGAGGTACTAGCGGGAGTAAAGAGCAGTACTTC,CASSSRGTSGSKEQYF
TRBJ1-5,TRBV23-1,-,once,TGCGCCAGCAGTCAAGAGGGGAGGGGGACTCAGCCCCAGCATTTT,CASSQEGRGTQPQHF